This is a list of T cell receptor beta chains from one sample in a study of T cells in Graves' hyperthyroidism and ophthalmopathy. TCRdb reprocessed the multiplex PCR reads with MiXCR, giving one entry per CDR3 protein. The sample has under 650,000 distinct CDR3 sequences; 15% to 20% are singletons. The sample was blood. Every receptor here comes from a woman in her thirties with Graves' hyperthyroidism. Each CDR3 is given with its conserved first and last residue. D genes are given only for firm matches. Size values are once, few and many counts, or a class for expanded clones, and some rows have none.

j_call,v_call,d_call,clone_size,cdr3_aa,cdr3_nt
TRBJ2-5,TRBV11-1,TRBD2,NA,CASSLSGGRGTQYF,TGTGCCAGCAGCCTCAGCGGGGGCCGGGGGACCCAGTACTTC
TRBJ1-5,TRBV28,NA,many,CASSLLQGLNQPQHF,TGTGCCAGCAGTTTATTGCAGGGGTTAAATCAGCCCCAGCATTTT
TRBJ1-6,TRBV27,NA,few,CASSFDEWKNSPLHF,TGTGCCAGCAGTTTCGATGAGTGGAAAAATTCACCCCTCCACTTT
TRBJ2-1,TRBV29-1,TRBD2,few,CSVRLAGKDEQFF,TGCAGCGTTCGACTAGCGGGAAAGGATGAGCAGTTCTTC
TRBJ2-1,TRBV27,TRBD2,many,CASSQGTSADNEQFF,TGTGCCAGCAGTCAGGGGACTAGCGCAGACAATGAGCAGTTCTTC
TRBJ2-1,TRBV27,NA,many,CASSLFPSSGNYNEQFF,TGTGCCAGCAGTTTATTCCCCTCAAGCGGAAACTACAATGAGCAGTTCTTC
TRBJ2-1,TRBV5-1,NA,NA,CASSLGSQDIYNEQFF,TGCGCCAGCAGCTTGGGATCGCAGGACATTTACAATGAGCAGTTCTTC
TRBJ2-7,TRBV28,TRBD2,many,CASSSRTSAYSYEQYF,TGTGCCAGCAGTTCCCGGACTAGCGCCTACTCCTACGAGCAGTACTTC
TRBJ1-1,TRBV27,TRBD1,many,CASSFQGGNTEAFF,TGTGCCAGCAGTTTCCAGGGGGGGAACACTGAAGCTTTCTTT
TRBJ2-2,TRBV14,NA,NA,CASSSGWTGTGELFF,TGTGCCAGCAGCTCAGGGTGGACCGGCACCGGGGAGCTGTTTTTT
TRBJ2-1,TRBV29-1,TRBD2,NA,CSVSWLAEGEQFF,TGCAGCGTTTCCTGGCTAGCGGAAGGTGAGCAGTTCTTC